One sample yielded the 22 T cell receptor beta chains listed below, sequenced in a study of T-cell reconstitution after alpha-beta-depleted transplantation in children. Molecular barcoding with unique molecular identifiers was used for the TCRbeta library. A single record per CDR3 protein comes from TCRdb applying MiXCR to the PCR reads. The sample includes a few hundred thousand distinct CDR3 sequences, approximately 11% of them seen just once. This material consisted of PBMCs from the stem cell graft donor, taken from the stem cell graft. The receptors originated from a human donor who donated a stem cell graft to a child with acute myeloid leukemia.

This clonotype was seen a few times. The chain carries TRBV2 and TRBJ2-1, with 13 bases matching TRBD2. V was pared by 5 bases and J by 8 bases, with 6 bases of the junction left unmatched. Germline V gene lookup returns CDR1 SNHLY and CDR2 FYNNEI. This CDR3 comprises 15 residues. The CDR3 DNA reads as TGTGCCAGCAGTCGGACTAGCGGGAGTAGGGATGAGCAGTTCTTC. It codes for CASSRTSGSRDEQFF.

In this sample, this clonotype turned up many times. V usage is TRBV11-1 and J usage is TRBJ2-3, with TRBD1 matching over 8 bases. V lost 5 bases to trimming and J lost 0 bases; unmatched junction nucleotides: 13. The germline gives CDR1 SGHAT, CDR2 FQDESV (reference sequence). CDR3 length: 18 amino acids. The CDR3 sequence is CASSDVLKQGVSTDTQYF. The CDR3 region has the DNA TGTGCCAGCAGCGACGTACTCAAACAGGGGGTGAGCACAGATACGCAGTATTTT.

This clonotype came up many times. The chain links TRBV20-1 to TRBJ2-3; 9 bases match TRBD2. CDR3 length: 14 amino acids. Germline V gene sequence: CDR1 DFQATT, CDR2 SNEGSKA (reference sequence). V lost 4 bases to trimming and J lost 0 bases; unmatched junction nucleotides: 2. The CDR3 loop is CSATSGASTDTQYF. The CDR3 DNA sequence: TGCAGTGCTACTAGCGGGGCTAGCACAGATACGCAGTATTTT.

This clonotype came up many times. Written as DNA, the CDR3 is TGTGCCAGCAGTGCCCAGCGGGGGTACACCGGGGAGCTGTTTTTT. This encodes CASSAQRGYTGELFF. The chain joins TRBV6-1 to TRBJ2-2; TRBD2 matches 8 bases. Unmatched junction bases numbered 4, after V lost 4 bases and J lost 3 bases. The CDR3 sequence is 15 residues long. Germline CDR1 MNHNS, CDR2 SASEGT.

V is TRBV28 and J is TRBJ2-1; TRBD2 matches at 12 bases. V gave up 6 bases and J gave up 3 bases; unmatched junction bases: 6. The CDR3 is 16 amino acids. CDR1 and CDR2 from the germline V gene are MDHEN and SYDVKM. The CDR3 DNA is TGTGCCAGCAGGGGACTAGCGGGCAGCTACTACAATGAGCAGTTCTTC. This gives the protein CASRGLAGSYYNEQFF.

The CDR3 sequence: CASSKGINEQFF. The DNA of the CDR3 is TGTGCCAGCAGTAAGGGCATTAATGAGCAGTTCTTC. The J gene is TRBJ2-1, the V gene TRBV12-3 or TRBV12-4; D is ambiguous. Trimming took off 5 bases at V and 7 bases at J, with 9 bases between the two ends. The CDR3 runs to 12 residues.

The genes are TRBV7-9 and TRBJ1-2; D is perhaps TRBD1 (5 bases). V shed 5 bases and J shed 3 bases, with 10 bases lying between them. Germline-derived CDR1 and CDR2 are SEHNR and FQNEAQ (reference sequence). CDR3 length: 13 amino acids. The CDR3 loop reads CASSHGTDYGYTF. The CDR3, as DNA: TGTGCCAGCAGCCACGGGACGGACTATGGCTACACCTTC.

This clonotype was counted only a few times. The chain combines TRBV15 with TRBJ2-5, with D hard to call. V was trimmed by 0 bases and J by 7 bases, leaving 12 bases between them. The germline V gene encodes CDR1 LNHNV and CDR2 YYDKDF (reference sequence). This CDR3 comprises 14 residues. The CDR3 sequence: CATSRERAYGTQYF. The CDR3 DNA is TGTGCCACCAGCAGAGAACGGGCCTACGGGACCCAGTACTTC.

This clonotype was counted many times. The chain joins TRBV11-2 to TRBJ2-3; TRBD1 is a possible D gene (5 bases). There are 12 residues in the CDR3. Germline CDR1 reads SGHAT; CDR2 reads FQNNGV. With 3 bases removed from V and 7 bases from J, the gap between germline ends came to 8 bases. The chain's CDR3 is CASSFLGHTQYF. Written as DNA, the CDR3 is TGTGCCAGCAGCTTTCTGGGGCATACGCAGTATTTT.

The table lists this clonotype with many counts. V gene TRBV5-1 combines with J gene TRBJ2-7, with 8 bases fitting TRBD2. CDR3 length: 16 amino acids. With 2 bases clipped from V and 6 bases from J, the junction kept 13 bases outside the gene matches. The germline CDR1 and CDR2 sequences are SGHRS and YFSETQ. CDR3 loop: CASSFGGSGTRREQYF. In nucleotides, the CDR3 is TGCGCCAGCAGCTTTGGAGGGTCCGGGACTAGGCGCGAGCAGTACTTC.

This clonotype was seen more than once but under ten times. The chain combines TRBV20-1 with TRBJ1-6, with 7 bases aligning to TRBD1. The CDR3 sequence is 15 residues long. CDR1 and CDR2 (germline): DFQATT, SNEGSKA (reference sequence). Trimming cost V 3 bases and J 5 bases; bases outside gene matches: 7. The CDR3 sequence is CSASTWGTDNSPLHF. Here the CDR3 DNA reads TGCAGTGCTAGCACGTGGGGGACAGATAATTCACCCCTCCACTTT.

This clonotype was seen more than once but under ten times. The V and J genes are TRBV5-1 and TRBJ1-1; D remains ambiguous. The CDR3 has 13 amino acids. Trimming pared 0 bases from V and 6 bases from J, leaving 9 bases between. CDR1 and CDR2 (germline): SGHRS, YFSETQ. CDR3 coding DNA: TGCGCCAGCAGCTTGGCCGGCAGATCTGAAGCTTTCTTT. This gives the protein CASSLAGRSEAFF. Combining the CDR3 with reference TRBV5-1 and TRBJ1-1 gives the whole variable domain KAGVTQTPRYLIKTRGQQVTLSCSPISGHRSVSWYQQTPGQGLQFLFEYFSETQRNKGNFPGRFSGRQFSNSRSEMNVSTLELGDSALYLCASSLAGRSEAFFGQGTRLTVV.

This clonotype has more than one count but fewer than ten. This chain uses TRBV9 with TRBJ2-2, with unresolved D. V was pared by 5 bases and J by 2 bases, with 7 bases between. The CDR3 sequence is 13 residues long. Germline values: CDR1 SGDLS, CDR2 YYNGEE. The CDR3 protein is CASRTFNTGELFF. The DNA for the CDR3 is TGTGCCAGCAGGACCTTCAACACCGGGGAGCTGTTTTTT.

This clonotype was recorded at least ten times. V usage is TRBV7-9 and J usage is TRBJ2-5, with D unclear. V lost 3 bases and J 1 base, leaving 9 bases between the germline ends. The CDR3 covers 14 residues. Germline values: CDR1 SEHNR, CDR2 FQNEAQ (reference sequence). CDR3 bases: TGTGCCAGCAGCTTCGGCAGCACCCAAGAGACCCAGTACTTC. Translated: CASSFGSTQETQYF.

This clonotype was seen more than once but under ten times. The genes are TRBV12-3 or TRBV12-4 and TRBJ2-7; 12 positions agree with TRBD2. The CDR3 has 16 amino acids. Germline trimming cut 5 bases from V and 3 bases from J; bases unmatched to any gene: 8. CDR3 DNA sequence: TGTGCCAGCAGTCTTGGACTAGCGGGAAGATTCTACGAGCAGTACTTC. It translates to CASSLGLAGRFYEQYF.

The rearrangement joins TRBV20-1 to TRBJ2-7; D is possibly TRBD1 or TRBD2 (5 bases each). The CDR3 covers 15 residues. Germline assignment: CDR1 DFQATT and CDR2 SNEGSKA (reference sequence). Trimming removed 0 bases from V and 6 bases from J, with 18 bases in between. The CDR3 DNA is TGCAGTGCTAGAGATGCAGGGACCTCCAGAGCCGAGCAGTACTTC. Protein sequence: CSARDAGTSRAEQYF.

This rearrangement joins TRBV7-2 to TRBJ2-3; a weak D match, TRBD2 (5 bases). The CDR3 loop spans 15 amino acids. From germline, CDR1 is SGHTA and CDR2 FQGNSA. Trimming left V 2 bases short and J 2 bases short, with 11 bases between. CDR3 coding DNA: TGTGCCAGCAGCTTATTAACGGGATTCACAGATACGCAGTATTTT. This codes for CASSLLTGFTDTQYF.

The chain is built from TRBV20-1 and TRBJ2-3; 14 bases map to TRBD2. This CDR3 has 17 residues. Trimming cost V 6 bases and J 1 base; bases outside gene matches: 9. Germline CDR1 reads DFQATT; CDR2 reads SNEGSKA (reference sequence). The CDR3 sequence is CSAHIQTSGGGTDTQYF. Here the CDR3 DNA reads TGCAGTGCCCATATCCAGACTAGCGGGGGGGGCACAGATACGCAGTATTTT.

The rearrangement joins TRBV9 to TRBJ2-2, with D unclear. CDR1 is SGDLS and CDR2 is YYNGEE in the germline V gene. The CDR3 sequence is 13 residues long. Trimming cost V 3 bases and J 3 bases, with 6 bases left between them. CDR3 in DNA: TGTGCCAGCAGCGCTGACCACACCGGGGAGCTGTTTTTT. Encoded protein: CASSADHTGELFF.

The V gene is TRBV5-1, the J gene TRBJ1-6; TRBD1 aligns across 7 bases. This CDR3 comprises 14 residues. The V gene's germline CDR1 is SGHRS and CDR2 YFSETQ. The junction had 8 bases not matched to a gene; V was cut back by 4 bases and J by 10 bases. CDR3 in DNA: TGCGCCAGCAGCCCTGGGACAGACGTGTCACCCCTCCACTTT. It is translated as CASSPGTDVSPLHF. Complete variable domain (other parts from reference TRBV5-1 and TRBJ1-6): KAGVTQTPRYLIKTRGQQVTLSCSPISGHRSVSWYQQTPGQGLQFLFEYFSETQRNKGNFPGRFSGRQFSNSRSEMNVSTLELGDSALYLCASSPGTDVSPLHFGNGTRLTVT.

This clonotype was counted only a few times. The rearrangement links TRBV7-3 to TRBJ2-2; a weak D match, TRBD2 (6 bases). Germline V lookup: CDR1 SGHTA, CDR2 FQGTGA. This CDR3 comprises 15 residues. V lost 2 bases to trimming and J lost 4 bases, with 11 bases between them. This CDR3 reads CASSLGGGSTGELFF. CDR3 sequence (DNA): TGTGCCAGCAGCTTAGGCGGAGGGAGCACCGGGGAGCTGTTTTTT.

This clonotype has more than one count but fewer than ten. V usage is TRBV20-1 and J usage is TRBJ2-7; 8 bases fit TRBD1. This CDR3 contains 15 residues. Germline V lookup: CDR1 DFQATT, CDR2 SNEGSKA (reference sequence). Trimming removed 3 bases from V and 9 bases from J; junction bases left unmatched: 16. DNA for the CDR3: TGCAGTGCTAGGGAATCGGGCGCAGGGGGCTATGTGCAGTACTTC. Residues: CSARESGAGGYVQYF.